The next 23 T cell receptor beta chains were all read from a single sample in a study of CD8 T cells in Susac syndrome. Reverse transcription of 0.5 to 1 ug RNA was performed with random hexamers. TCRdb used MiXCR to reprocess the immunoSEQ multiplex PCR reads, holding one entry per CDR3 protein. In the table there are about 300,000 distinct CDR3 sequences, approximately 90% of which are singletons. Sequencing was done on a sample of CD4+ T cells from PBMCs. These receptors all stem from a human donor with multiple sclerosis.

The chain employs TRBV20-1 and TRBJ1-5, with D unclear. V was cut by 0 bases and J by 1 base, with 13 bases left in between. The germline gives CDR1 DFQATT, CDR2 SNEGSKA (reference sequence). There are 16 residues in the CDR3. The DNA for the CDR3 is TGCAGTGCTAGAGACAGCGGACGGCAGAGCAATCAGCCCCAGCATTTT. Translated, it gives CSARDSGRQSNQPQHF.

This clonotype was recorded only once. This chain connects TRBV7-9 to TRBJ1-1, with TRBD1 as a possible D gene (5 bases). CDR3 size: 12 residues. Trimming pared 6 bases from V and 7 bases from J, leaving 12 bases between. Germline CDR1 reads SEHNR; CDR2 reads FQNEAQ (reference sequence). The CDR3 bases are TGTGCCAGCAGTTTCCAGGGAGGTGAAGCTTTCTTT. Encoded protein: CASSFQGGEAFF.

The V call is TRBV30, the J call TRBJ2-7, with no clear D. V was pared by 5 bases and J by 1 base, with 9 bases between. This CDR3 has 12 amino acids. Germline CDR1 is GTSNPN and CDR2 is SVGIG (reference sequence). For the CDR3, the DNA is TGTGCCTGGGCCCCCGGGTCCTACGAGCAGTACTTC. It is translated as CAWAPGSYEQYF.

Written as DNA, the CDR3 is TGTGCCAGCTCACCAGGTCATAGCAATCAGCCCCAGCATTTT. This translates into CASSPGHSNQPQHF. The chain uses TRBV18 and TRBJ1-5, with unresolved D. The length of the CDR3 is 14 residues. Germline V gene sequence: CDR1 KGHSH, CDR2 LQKENI. The germline V and J ends were trimmed by 2 bases and 0 bases, with 5 bases remaining between them.

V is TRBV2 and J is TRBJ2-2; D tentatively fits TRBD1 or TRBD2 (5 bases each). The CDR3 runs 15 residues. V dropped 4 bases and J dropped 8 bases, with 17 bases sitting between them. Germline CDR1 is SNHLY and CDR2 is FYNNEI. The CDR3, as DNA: TGTGCCAGCAGTGCGGGGCGGCTACCTAAAGGGGAGCTGTTTTTT. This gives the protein CASSAGRLPKGELFF. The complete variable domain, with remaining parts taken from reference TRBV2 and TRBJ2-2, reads EPEVTQTPSHQVTQMGQEVILRCVPISNHLYFYWYRQILGQKVEFLVSFYNNEISEKSEIFDDQFSVERPDGSNFTLKIRSTKLEDSAMYFCASSAGRLPKGELFFGEGSRLTVL.

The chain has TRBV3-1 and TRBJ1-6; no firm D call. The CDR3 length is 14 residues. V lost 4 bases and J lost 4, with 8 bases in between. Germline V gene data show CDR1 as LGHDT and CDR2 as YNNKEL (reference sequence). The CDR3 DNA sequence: TGTGCCAGCAGCCTCCCCGATTATAATTCACCCCTCCACTTT. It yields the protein CASSLPDYNSPLHF.

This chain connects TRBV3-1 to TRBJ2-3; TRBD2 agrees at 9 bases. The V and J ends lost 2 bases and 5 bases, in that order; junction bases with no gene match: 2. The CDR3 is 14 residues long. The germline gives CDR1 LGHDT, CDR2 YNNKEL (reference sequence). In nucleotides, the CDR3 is TGTGCCAGCAGCCAAAGAGCGGGGGGAGATACGCAGTATTTT. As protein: CASSQRAGGDTQYF.

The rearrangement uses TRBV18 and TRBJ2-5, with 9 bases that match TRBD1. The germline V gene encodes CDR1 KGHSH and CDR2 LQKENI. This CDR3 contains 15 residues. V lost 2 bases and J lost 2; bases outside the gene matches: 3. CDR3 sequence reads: CASSPGTGSQETQYF. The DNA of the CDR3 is TGTGCCAGCTCACCAGGGACAGGGAGTCAAGAGACCCAGTACTTC.

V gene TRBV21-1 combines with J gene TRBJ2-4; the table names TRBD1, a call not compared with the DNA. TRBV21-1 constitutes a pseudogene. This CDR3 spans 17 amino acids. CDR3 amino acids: CASSKERDGGKRDIQYF. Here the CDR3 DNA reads TGTGCCAGCAGCAAAGAAAGGGATGGGGGGAAACGGGACATTCAGTACTTC.

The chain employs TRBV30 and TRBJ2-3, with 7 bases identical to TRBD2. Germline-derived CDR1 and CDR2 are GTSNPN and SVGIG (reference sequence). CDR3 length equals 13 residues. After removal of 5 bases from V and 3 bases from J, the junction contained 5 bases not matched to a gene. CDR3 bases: TGTGCCTGGCGAACTAGCGCGACAGATACGCAGTATTTT. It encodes CAWRTSATDTQYF.

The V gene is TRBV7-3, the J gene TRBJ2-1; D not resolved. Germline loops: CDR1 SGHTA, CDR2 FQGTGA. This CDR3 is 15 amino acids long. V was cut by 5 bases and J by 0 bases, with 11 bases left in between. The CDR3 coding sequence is TGTGCCAGCAGCCAAAGGCATGGCTCCTACAATGAGCAGTTCTTC. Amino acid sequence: CASSQRHGSYNEQFF.

CDR3 DNA: TGTGCCTGGAAGGAGATGGGCCAAGAAGCTTTCTTT. This encodes CAWKEMGQEAFF. The chain recombines TRBV30 with TRBJ1-1; D gene ambiguous. Trimming shortened V by 4 bases and J by 8 bases, and 14 bases separated the two germline ends. This CDR3 has 12 residues. Per the germline V gene, CDR1 is GTSNPN and CDR2 is SVGIG (reference sequence).

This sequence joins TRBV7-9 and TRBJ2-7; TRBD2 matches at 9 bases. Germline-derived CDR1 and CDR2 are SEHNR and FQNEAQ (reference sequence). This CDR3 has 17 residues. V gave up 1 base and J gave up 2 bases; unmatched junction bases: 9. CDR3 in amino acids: CASSLGGTSGGPYEQYF. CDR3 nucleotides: TGTGCCAGCAGCTTAGGCGGGACCAGCGGGGGGCCCTACGAGCAGTACTTC.

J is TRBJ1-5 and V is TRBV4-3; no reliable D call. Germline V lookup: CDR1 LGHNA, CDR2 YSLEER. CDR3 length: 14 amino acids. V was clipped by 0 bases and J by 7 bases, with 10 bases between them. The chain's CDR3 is CASSQEQRLQPQHF. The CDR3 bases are TGCGCCAGCAGCCAAGAACAGAGACTCCAGCCCCAGCATTTT.

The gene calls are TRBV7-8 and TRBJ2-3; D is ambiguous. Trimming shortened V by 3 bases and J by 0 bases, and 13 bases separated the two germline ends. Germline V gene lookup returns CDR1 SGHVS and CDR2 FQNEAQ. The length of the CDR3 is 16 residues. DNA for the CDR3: TGTGCCAGCAGCTTGCGAAGAGTAGGGAGCACAGATACGCAGTATTTT. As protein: CASSLRRVGSTDTQYF.

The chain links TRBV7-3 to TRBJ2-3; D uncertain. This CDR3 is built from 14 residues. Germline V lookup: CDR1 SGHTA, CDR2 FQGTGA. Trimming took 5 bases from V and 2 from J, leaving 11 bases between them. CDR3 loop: CASSPRFTTDTQYF. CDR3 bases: TGTGCCAGCAGCCCGAGGTTCACCACAGATACGCAGTATTTT.

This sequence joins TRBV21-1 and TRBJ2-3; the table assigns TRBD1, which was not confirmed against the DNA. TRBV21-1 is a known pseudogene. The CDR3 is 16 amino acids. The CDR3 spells CASSKTQGVGTDTQYF. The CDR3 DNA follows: TGTGCCAGCAGCAAGACACAGGGCGTTGGCACAGATACGCAGTATTTT.

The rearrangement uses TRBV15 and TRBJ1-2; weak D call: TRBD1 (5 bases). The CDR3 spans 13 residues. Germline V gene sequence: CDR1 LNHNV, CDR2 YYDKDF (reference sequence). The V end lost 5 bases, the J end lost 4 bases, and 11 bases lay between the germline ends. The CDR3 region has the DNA TGTGCCACCAGCCAGGATGGGGCCTATGGCTACACCTTC. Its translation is CATSQDGAYGYTF.

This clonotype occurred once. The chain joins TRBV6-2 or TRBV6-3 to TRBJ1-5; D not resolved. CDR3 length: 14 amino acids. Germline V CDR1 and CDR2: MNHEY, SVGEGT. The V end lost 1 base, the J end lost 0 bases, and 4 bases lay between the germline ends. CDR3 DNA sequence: TGTGCCAGCAGTTACTTGAATAGCAATCAGCCCCAGCATTTT. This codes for CASSYLNSNQPQHF.

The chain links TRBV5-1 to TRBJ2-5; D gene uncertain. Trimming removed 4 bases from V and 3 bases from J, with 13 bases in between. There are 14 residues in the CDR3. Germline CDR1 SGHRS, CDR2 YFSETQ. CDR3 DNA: TGCGCCAGCAGCCTGACTGGGGTAGAAGAGACCCAGTACTTC. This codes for CASSLTGVEETQYF.

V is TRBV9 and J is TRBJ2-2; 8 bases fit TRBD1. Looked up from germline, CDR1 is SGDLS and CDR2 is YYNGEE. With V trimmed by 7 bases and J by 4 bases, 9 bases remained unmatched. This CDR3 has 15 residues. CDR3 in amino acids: CASRPGGAGTGELFF. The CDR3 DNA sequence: TGTGCCAGCCGCCCAGGGGGCGCCGGCACCGGGGAGCTGTTTTTT.

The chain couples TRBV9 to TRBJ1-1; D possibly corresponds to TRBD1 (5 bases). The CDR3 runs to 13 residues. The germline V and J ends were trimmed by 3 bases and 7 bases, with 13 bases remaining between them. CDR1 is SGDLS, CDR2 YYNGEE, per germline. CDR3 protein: CASSARWDGEAFF. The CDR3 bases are TGTGCCAGCAGCGCCAGATGGGACGGTGAAGCTTTCTTT. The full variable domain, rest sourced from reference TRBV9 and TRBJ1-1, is DSGVTQTPKHLITATGQRVTLRCSPRSGDLSVYWYQQSLDQGLQFLIQYYNGEERAKGNILERFSAQQFPDLHSELNLSSLELGDSALYFCASSARWDGEAFFGQGTRLTVV.

The CDR3 DNA is TGTGCCACCAGCAGAGATCCACGGACTAGCGGGAGTAATGAGCAGTTCTTC. Amino acid sequence: CATSRDPRTSGSNEQFF. The chain employs TRBV15 and TRBJ2-1; 13 nucleotides match TRBD2. Germline assignment: CDR1 LNHNV and CDR2 YYDKDF (reference sequence). The V and J ends lost 0 bases and 7 bases, in that order; junction bases with no gene match: 6. There are 17 residues in the CDR3.